The 2 T cell receptor beta chains in this list originate from one sample, sequenced in a study of blood T cell repertoires in COVID-19. Profiled with immunoSEQ multiplex PCR; TCRdb holds only in-frame clones, not every one. The sample carries 60,000 to 80,000 clones, 86% recorded once. The sequenced sample consisted of peripheral blood. The receptors shown here come from a woman of 80 years or more with acute or convalescent COVID-19.

The genes are TRBV7-3 and TRBJ2-5, with TRBD1 matching over 8 bases. Germline assignment: CDR1 SGHTA and CDR2 FQGTGA. V lost 1 base to trimming and J lost 5 bases; unmatched junction nucleotides: 15. The CDR3 extends over 18 amino acids. The CDR3 DNA follows: TGTGCCAGCAGCTTAAACGCCGGCCCAGGGGGCGCAGGGGAGACCCAGTACTTC. Residues: CASSLNAGPGGAGETQYF.

The V call is TRBV20-1, the J call TRBJ1-2; a possible D gene is TRBD1 (6 bases). The CDR3 has 11 amino acids. Germline CDR1 reads DFQATT; CDR2 reads SNEGSKA (reference sequence). Trimming took off 6 bases at V and 8 bases at J, with 13 bases between the two ends. CDR3 DNA sequence: TGCAGTGCCGGGTCAGGGGTGGGCTACACCTTC. This sequence encodes CSAGSGVGYTF.